Presented here are 21 T cell receptor beta chains from one specimen sequenced in a study of T cell responses to AZD1222 COVID-19 vaccine (dated by TCRdb to the early 2020s). The time point tag for this specimen amounts to: baseline before first vaccination. Library construction relied on the immunoSEQ multiplex PCR assay. The immuneACCESS repertoire file appears here via TCRdb, limited to in-frame rearrangements. These files lack a portion of the clones; in checked studies, under half of the deficit traces to unresolved V genes, and the cause of the others is not known. This sample is represented by some 190,000 clones; 80% to 90% of them were singletons. Jointly, the top ten make up approximately 7.2% of the sample. The sequences come from peripheral blood, collected on day 0 of AZD1222 vaccination. All receptors derive from an adult in good health.

V and J are TRBV19 and TRBJ1-2; 8 nucleotides agree with TRBD1. There are 14 residues in the CDR3. Germline V CDR1 and CDR2: LNHDA, SQIVND (reference sequence). J gave up 4 bases and V 4 bases, and 5 bases lay outside the gene matches. Here the CDR3 reads CASSTTGGGYGYTF. The DNA of the CDR3 is TGTGCCAGTAGTACTACAGGGGGTGGCTATGGCTACACCTTC.

The J gene is TRBJ2-1, the V gene TRBV7-2; 8 nucleotides line up with TRBD1. This CDR3 spans 15 amino acids. J was trimmed by 7 bases and V by 5 bases; bases with no gene match: 10. Germline lookup yields CDR1 SGHTA and CDR2 FQGNSA. The CDR3 sequence: CASSHGQGSKNEQFF. CDR3 nucleotides: TGTGCCAGCAGCCACGGACAGGGAAGTAAGAATGAGCAGTTCTTC.

The chain joins TRBV6-6 to TRBJ1-5; D not certain. Trimming took off 5 bases at V and 2 bases at J, with 19 bases between the two ends. Looked up from germline, CDR1 is MNHNY and CDR2 is SVGAGI (reference sequence). The CDR3 loop spans 17 amino acids. The CDR3: CASSPFDGRNGNQPQHF. The CDR3 DNA follows: TGTGCCAGCAGTCCTTTCGACGGCCGCAACGGCAATCAGCCCCAGCATTTT.

As DNA, the CDR3 is TGTGCCAGCAGCTGGGAGGCGACGGGAAACACCATATATTTT. Translating it yields CASSWEATGNTIYF. The chain combines TRBV11-1 with TRBJ1-3; no clear D gene. This CDR3 is 14 amino acids long. V shed 4 bases and J shed 4 bases, with 11 bases lying between them. The V gene's germline CDR1 is SGHAT and CDR2 FQDESV (reference sequence).

The V call is TRBV5-5, the J call TRBJ1-4; D is ambiguous. The CDR3 extends over 12 amino acids. The germline V gene encodes CDR1 SGHKS and CDR2 YYEKEE (reference sequence). The germline V and J ends were trimmed by 4 bases and 10 bases, with 11 bases remaining between them. For the CDR3, the DNA is TGTGCCAGCAGCCCCAGCGTCGGAAAACTGTTTTTT. Translation: CASSPSVGKLFF. The whole variable domain, remainder taken from reference TRBV5-5 and TRBJ1-4, is DAGVTQSPTHLIKTRGQQVTLRCSPISGHKSVSWYQQVLGQGPQFIFQYYEKEERGRGNFPDRFSARQFPNYSSELNVNALLLGDSALYLCASSPSVGKLFFGSGTQLSVL.

V is TRBV2 and J is TRBJ2-2; TRBD2 matches 7 bases. Germline assignment: CDR1 SNHLY and CDR2 FYNNEI. The CDR3 loop spans 15 amino acids. V trimming: 7 bases; J trimming: 3 bases; junction bases outside the gene matches: 8. In DNA form, the CDR3 reads TGTGCCAGCACGGCCCTAGCGGCGCACACCGGGGAGCTGTTTTTT. It codes for CASTALAAHTGELFF. The variable domain in full, completed from reference TRBV2 and TRBJ2-2, reads EPEVTQTPSHQVTQMGQEVILRCVPISNHLYFYWYRQILGQKVEFLVSFYNNEISEKSEIFDDQFSVERPDGSNFTLKIRSTKLEDSAMYFCASTALAAHTGELFFGEGSRLTVL.

Comment on this clone: The same CDR3 can be traced to other DNA sequences in this sample. This chain connects TRBV6-4 to TRBJ2-3, with a possible D match to TRBD1 (6 bases). This CDR3 has 13 amino acids. Germline V gene lookup returns CDR1 MRHNA and CDR2 SNTAGT. V lost 2 bases to trimming and J lost 3 bases, with 6 bases between them. CDR3 region: CASSDRGTDTQYF. The CDR3 DNA follows: TGTGCCAGCAGTGACAGGGGGACAGATACGCAGTATTTT.

V usage is TRBV7-2 and J usage is TRBJ2-1; D possibly uses TRBD1 or TRBD2 (5 bases each). Germline V CDR1 and CDR2: SGHTA, FQGNSA. The CDR3 length is 17 residues. The V gene lost 6 bases and the J gene lost 5 bases, with 23 bases spanning the gap. DNA for the CDR3: TGTGCCAGCAGTAAAGGACTCGTCAGGGATCGGGACAATGAGCAGTTCTTC. This codes for CASSKGLVRDRDNEQFF.

This clone appeared a single time. For the CDR3, the DNA is TGTGCCAGCTCACCCGCCACTCGAGAGCAGTACTTC. Its protein is CASSPATREQYF. The chain recombines TRBV18 with TRBJ2-7; D is ambiguous. This CDR3 contains 12 residues. Trimming took off 3 bases at V and 7 bases at J, with 10 bases between the two ends. CDR1 KGHSH and CDR2 LQKENI come from the germline V gene.

The V call is TRBV20-1, the J call TRBJ1-2; D not resolved. V was trimmed by 6 bases and J by 8 bases, leaving 13 bases between them. CDR3 length: 11 amino acids. The germline V gene encodes CDR1 DFQATT and CDR2 SNEGSKA (reference sequence). The CDR3 reads CSASPTEGYTF. The DNA for the CDR3 is TGCAGTGCCAGCCCGACTGAGGGCTACACCTTC.

This sequence joins TRBV27 and TRBJ1-6; tentatively, D is TRBD1 (5 bases). The CDR3 has 14 residues. The ends were cut back, 6 bases at V and 7 bases at J, with 13 bases in the middle. Germline-derived CDR1 and CDR2 are MNHEY and SMNVEV (reference sequence). CDR3 loop: CASSRTGVNSPLHF. CDR3 DNA sequence: TGTGCCAGCAGCCGCACAGGAGTCAATTCACCCCTCCACTTT.

The rearrangement links TRBV12-3 or TRBV12-4 to TRBJ2-1, with D possibly being TRBD2 (5 bases). This CDR3 region has 12 residues. With 5 bases removed from V and 8 bases from J, the gap between germline ends came to 10 bases. CDR3 region: CASSPGVHEQFF. The CDR3 DNA sequence: TGTGCCAGCAGTCCCGGGGTCCATGAGCAGTTCTTC.

V usage is TRBV28 and J usage is TRBJ2-7; D perhaps matches TRBD1 (6 bases). Trimming removed 7 bases from V and 0 bases from J, with 16 bases in between. CDR1 and CDR2 from the germline V gene are MDHEN and SYDVKM. The CDR3 spans 15 residues. The chain's CDR3 is CASTSTGISSYEQYF. CDR3 DNA: TGTGCCAGCACCTCAACAGGGATTTCCTCCTACGAGCAGTACTTC.

The sample holds a few counts of this clone. J is TRBJ1-2 and V is TRBV9, with TRBD1 as a possible D gene (5 bases). V shed 1 base and J shed 0 bases, with 22 bases lying between them. This CDR3 has 19 residues. CDR1 and CDR2 (germline): SGDLS, YYNGEE. CDR3 region: CASSVLPLSIRAPNYGYTF. CDR3 DNA: TGTGCCAGCAGCGTACTACCACTCTCGATCAGGGCCCCTAACTATGGCTACACCTTC.

This clone was observed a few times. This chain links TRBV6-6 with TRBJ2-1; 7 nucleotides line up with TRBD2. Germline CDR1 reads MNHNY; CDR2 reads SVGAGI (reference sequence). This CDR3 spans 18 amino acids. V shed 5 bases, J shed 2 bases, and the junction held 15 bases outside the gene matches. CDR3 nucleotides: TGTGCCAGCAGTCCGACTAGCTCTCGGTTTGGGACCTACAATGAGCAGTTCTTC. This sequence encodes CASSPTSSRFGTYNEQFF.

The chain employs TRBV13 and TRBJ2-5; TRBD1 matches at 8 bases. V lost 0 bases to trimming and J lost 5 bases; unmatched junction nucleotides: 14. The germline gives CDR1 PRHDT, CDR2 FYEKMQ (reference sequence). The CDR3 has 18 amino acids. DNA for the CDR3: TGTGCCAGCAGCTTAGGCCGGAGAACGGACAGGGCGCGGGAGACCCAGTACTTC. Protein product: CASSLGRRTDRARETQYF.

This clone was counted once. DNA for the CDR3: TGCGCCAGCAGCCGCGGCACCGGGGAGCTGTTTTTT. This translates into CASSRGTGELFF. The genes are TRBV4-1 and TRBJ2-2, with D hard to call. This CDR3 is built from 12 residues. CDR1 is MGHRA and CDR2 is YSYEKL in the germline V gene. V gave up 4 bases and J gave up 4 bases, with 4 bases separating them.

V usage is TRBV6-1 and J usage is TRBJ1-1; D is perhaps TRBD1 (6 bases). Germline V CDR1 and CDR2: MNHNS, SASEGT. Trimming shortened V by 2 bases and J by 4 bases, and 14 bases separated the two germline ends. The CDR3 has 15 amino acids. The CDR3 region has the DNA TGTGCCAGCAGTGAAAAGGGGGGAGGTTTCACTGAAGCTTTCTTT. Its protein product is CASSEKGGGFTEAFF.

The V and J genes are TRBV2 and TRBJ1-4; 7 bases match TRBD1. CDR3 length: 15 amino acids. Germline V lookup: CDR1 SNHLY, CDR2 FYNNEI. V trimming: 4 bases; J trimming: 11 bases; junction bases outside the gene matches: 13. CDR3: CASSVTGVPLGKLFF. The CDR3 DNA reads as TGTGCCAGCAGTGTTACAGGGGTCCCTCTAGGGAAACTGTTTTTT.

The gene calls are TRBV4-2 and TRBJ2-1; TRBD1 might be the D (6 bases). Trimming stripped 4 bases from V and 9 bases from J, with 16 bases between. The CDR3 sequence is 14 residues long. The germline CDR1 and CDR2 sequences are LGHNA and YNFKEQ. This CDR3 is CASSREGQQREQFF. In nucleotides, the CDR3 is TGTGCCAGCAGCCGGGAAGGACAGCAACGTGAGCAGTTCTTC.

This clone was detected only once. The V and J genes are TRBV7-2 and TRBJ2-7; perhaps TRBD2 as D (5 bases). Germline CDR1 and CDR2: SGHTA and FQGNSA. This CDR3 comprises 15 residues. The V and J ends lost 3 bases and 4 bases respectively, with 16 bases between them. The CDR3 bases are TGTGCCAGCAGCTTCGAGGGCTCCGCTGTTTACGAGCAGTACTTC. Translated, it gives CASSFEGSAVYEQYF. Full variable domain (remainder filled in from reference TRBV7-2 and TRBJ2-7): GAGVSQSPSNKVTEKGKDVELRCDPISGHTALYWYRQSLGQGLEFLIYFQGNSAPDKSGLPSDRFSAERTGGSVSTLTIQRTQQEDSAVYLCASSFEGSAVYEQYFGPGTRLTVT.